Listed here is a single T cell receptor beta chain. This sample is drawn from a study of yellow fever vaccine responses in identical twins. The V segment lost 8 bases and the J segment 1 base; nucleotides outside the gene matches: 6. The V gene's germline CDR1 is SQVTM and CDR2 ANQGSEA. The CDR3 runs 13 residues. TCRdb analysed the RT-PCR reads with MiXCR anew, one entry per CDR3 protein. The sample has under 25,000 distinct CDR3 sequences, around 76% seen once. The sample consisted of T cells from blood (PBMCs), unsorted or a sorted subset (not recorded which), taken before or after yellow fever vaccination (not recorded which). The clonotype comes from a woman aged 18-35 years who received the yellow fever vaccine. J is TRBJ1-1 and V is TRBV29-1, with 8 bases that match TRBD1. The CDR3 loop reads CSTWTGRNTEAFF. The DNA for the CDR3 is TGCAGCACCTGGACAGGGAGGAACACTGAAGCTTTCTTT.